This T cell receptor (beta chain) was recovered during a study of technical replicates of blood from a few donors. This clone has a handful of counts. Assay: immunoSEQ multiplex PCR; the TCRdb copy retains only in-frame clones and omits some. Here the sample spans around 80,000 clones, 94% being singletons. The source of this sequence is a human donor in good health. What was sequenced was T cells isolated from PBMCs.

CDR3 coding DNA: TGTGCCAGCAGCTCCTCCGGGACAGCCTATGGCTACACCTTC. Amino acid sequence: CASSSSGTAYGYTF. This chain links TRBV7-2 with TRBJ1-2; TRBD1 agrees at 7 bases. Per the germline V gene, CDR1 is SGHTA and CDR2 is FQGNSA. Unmatched junction bases numbered 6, after V lost 4 bases and J lost 4 bases. CDR3 size: 14 residues. The complete variable domain, with remaining parts taken from reference TRBV7-2 and TRBJ1-2, reads GAGVSQSPSNKVTEKGKDVELRCDPISGHTALYWYRQSLGQGLEFLIYFQGNSAPDKSGLPSDRFSAERTGGSVSTLTIQRTQQEDSAVYLCASSSSGTAYGYTFGSGTRLTVV.